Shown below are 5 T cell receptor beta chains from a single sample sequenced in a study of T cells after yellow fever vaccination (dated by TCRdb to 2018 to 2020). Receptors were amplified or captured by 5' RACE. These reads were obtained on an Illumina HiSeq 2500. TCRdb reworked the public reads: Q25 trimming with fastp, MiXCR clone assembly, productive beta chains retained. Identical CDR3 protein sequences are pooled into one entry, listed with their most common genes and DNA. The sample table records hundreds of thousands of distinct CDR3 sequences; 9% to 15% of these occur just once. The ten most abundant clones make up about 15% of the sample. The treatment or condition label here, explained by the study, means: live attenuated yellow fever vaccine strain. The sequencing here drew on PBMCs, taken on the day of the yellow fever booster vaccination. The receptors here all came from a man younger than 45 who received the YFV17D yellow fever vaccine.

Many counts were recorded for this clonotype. The CDR3 is CASSLAGQGSYEQYF. The CDR3 DNA reads as TGTGCCAGCAGCTTAGCTGGACAGGGCTCCTACGAGCAGTACTTC. The genes are TRBV7-9 and TRBJ2-7; 8 nucleotides match TRBD1. CDR1 and CDR2 (germline): SEHNR, FQNEAQ (reference sequence). CDR3 size: 15 residues. V lost 0 bases to trimming and J lost 0 bases; unmatched junction nucleotides: 1.

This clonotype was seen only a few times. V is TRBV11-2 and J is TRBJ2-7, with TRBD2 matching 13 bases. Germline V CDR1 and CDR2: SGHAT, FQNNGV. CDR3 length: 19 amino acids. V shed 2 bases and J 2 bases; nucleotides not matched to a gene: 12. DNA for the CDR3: TGTGCCAGCAGCTTATACGGTCCGGGACTAGCGGGACAGCCCTACGAGCAGTACTTC. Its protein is CASSLYGPGLAGQPYEQYF.

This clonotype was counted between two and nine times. The CDR3 reads CASSAGTGRNSPLHF. The CDR3 DNA follows: TGTGCCAGTAGCGCTGGGACAGGGAGGAATTCACCCCTCCACTTT. The chain is built from TRBV19 and TRBJ1-6, with 9 bases identical to TRBD1. The CDR3 has 15 amino acids. Losses at the gene ends were 6 bases for V and 7 bases for J; bases not matched to a gene: 7. Germline assignment: CDR1 LNHDA and CDR2 SQIVND (reference sequence). The full variable domain, rest sourced from reference TRBV19 and TRBJ1-6, is DGGITQSPKYLFRKEGQNVTLSCEQNLNHDAMYWYRQDPGQGLRLIYYSQIVNDFQKGDIAEGYSVSREKKESFPLTVTSAQKNPTAFYLCASSAGTGRNSPLHFGNGTRLTVT.

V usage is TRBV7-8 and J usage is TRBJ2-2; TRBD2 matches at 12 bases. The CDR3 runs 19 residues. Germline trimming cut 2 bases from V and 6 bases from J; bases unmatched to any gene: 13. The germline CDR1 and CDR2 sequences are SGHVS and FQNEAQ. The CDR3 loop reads CASSLWASGRASSAGELFF. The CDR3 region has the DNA TGTGCCAGCAGCTTATGGGCTAGCGGGAGGGCCAGTAGTGCCGGGGAGCTGTTTTTT.

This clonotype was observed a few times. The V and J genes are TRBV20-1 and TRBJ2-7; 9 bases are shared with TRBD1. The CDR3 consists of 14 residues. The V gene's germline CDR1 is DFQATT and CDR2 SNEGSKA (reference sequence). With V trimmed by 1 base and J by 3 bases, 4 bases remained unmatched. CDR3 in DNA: TGCAGTGCTAGAGGCGGGACAGGGCTCTACGAGCAGTACTTC. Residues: CSARGGTGLYEQYF.